The T cell receptor beta chain under discussion was sequenced for a study of CD8 T cells in Susac syndrome. Germline V CDR1 and CDR2: LNHDA, SQIVND (reference sequence). This CDR3 has 15 residues. After removal of 7 bases from V and 3 bases from J, the junction contained 8 bases not matched to a gene. RNA, at roughly 0.45 to 1 ug, was reverse transcribed with random hexamers. MiXCR, applied by TCRdb to the immunoSEQ multiplex PCR reads, yields one record per CDR3 protein. The sample has approximately 190,000 distinct CDR3 sequences, more than 85% seen once; the top ten hold approximately 0.16%. The clonotype was recovered from a human donor with Susac syndrome. The V and J genes are TRBV19 and TRBJ1-5, with 8 bases lining up with TRBD1. Material: CD8+ T cells from PBMCs. The CDR3 coding sequence is TGTGCCAGTATCGGCCCAGGGGGCCTCAATCAGCCCCAGCATTTT. Translated, it gives CASIGPGGLNQPQHF.